A selection of T cell receptor beta chains follows, all from one sample in a study of blood T cells in healthy people across ages. TCRdb reprocessed the 5' RACE reads via MiXCR and lists one record per CDR3 protein. This sample has roughly 650,000 distinct CDR3 sequences; about a third occur once, and the top ten carry roughly 14%. The material sequenced was blood. The source of these receptors is a woman older than 75 in good health. CDR3s include the opening cysteine and the closing phenylalanine or tryptophan. D genes are given only for firm matches. Rows may omit the clone size; those that give it use once, few, many or a size class.

CDR3nt | CDR3aa | abundance | v_gene | d_gene | j_gene
TGTGCCAGCAGCTCTACTAGCGGGAGAAGCTCCTACAATGAGCAGTTCTTC | CASSSTSGRSSYNEQFF | once | TRBV7-3 | TRBD2 | TRBJ2-1
TGTGCCAGCAGCGTAGGTCCCGGACAGGGACGCGAGCAGTACTTC | CASSVGPGQGREQYF | many | TRBV9 | TRBD1 | TRBJ2-7
TGTGCCTGGAGTGGAGACAGGGTGACAGATACGCAGTATTTT | CAWSGDRVTDTQYF | NA | TRBV30 | TRBD1 | TRBJ2-3
TGCAGCGTTGTCTTGGAGTCTAGATTATCCACCTACGAGCAGTACTTC | CSVVLESRLSTYEQYF | NA | TRBV29-1 | NA | TRBJ2-7
TGTGCCAGCAGCCAAGATCTTAGGCAGGGCAATGAGCAGTTCTTC | CASSQDLRQGNEQFF | many | TRBV3-1 | NA | TRBJ2-1
TGCGCCAGCAGCGCGACTAGTTGGGAGACCCAGTACTTC | CASSATSWETQYF | NA | TRBV5-1 | NA | TRBJ2-5
TGTGCCAGCCATCTTAGCTCGTCTCGGAACTATGGCTACACCTTC | CASHLSSSRNYGYTF | many | TRBV6-6 | NA | TRBJ1-2
TGTGCCAGCAGCTTAGATGGGGGGGCCGGACAGCCCCAGCATTTT | CASSLDGGAGQPQHF | many | TRBV7-9 | NA | TRBJ1-5
TGTGCCAGCAGTTCTACCGGGACAGGGACTGGGGCCAACTTCCTGACTTTC | CASSSTGTGTGANFLTF | many | TRBV27 | TRBD1 | TRBJ2-6
TGTGCCAGCAGCCAAGATGATGACACTGAAGCTTTCTTT | CASSQDDDTEAFF | few | TRBV4-2 | NA | TRBJ1-1
TGTGCCAGCAGCGTCGGGTCTAGCGGGGGTCCCACAGATACGCAGTATTTT | CASSVGSSGGPTDTQYF | many | TRBV9 | TRBD2 | TRBJ2-3
TGCAGTGCCCACGGGGGTAGCTCCTACAATGAGCAGTTCTTC | CSAHGGSSYNEQFF | NA | TRBV20-1 | NA | TRBJ2-1
TGCGCCAGCAGCTTCCAGGACGGGGAGGACATTCAGTACTTC | CASSFQDGEDIQYF | many | TRBV5-1 | NA | TRBJ2-4
TGCAGTGCTAGGGGTGCGCTAGCGGGCGAGCAGTTCTTC | CSARGALAGEQFF | few | TRBV20-1 | TRBD2 | TRBJ2-1
TGTGCCAGCAGCGCTAGACTAGCCTATACGCAGTATTTT | CASSARLAYTQYF | once | TRBV7-2 | TRBD2 | TRBJ2-3
TGTGCCAGCAGCCAAGGCAGGGCCTACGAGCAGTACTTC | CASSQGRAYEQYF | few | TRBV4-2 | NA | TRBJ2-7
TGCGCCAGCAGCTTGGATTCCCAGATCAATGAGCAGTTCTTC | CASSLDSQINEQFF | many | TRBV5-1 | NA | TRBJ2-1
TGCGCCAGCAGCCAAGAATCCTACAATGAGCAGTTCTTC | CASSQESYNEQFF | NA | TRBV4-1 | NA | TRBJ2-1
TGTGCCAGCAGCCGCGTTGGACAGGCCGAATACAATGAGCAGTTCTTC | CASSRVGQAEYNEQFF | many | TRBV4-2 | TRBD1 | TRBJ2-1
TGTGCCAGCAGTTTAGCAAGGGCGCGGATCACTGAAGCTTTCTTT | CASSLARARITEAFF | few | TRBV27 | NA | TRBJ1-1
TGTGCCAGCAGCTTAGACACAGGAATTAACGCTGAAGCTTTCTTT | CASSLDTGINAEAFF | NA | TRBV7-8 | NA | TRBJ1-1
TGTGCCAGCAGCCTACCGGGACAAGGGGTCGAGCTGTTTTTT | CASSLPGQGVELFF | NA | TRBV7-2 | NA | TRBJ1-4
TGTGTCAGCAGCTCTGGACTAAACTACGAGCAGTACTTC | CVSSSGLNYEQYF | many | TRBV7-3 | NA | TRBJ2-7
TGCGCCAGCAGCCAAGTGACGAACACCGGGGAGCTGTTTTTT | CASSQVTNTGELFF | NA | TRBV4-3 | NA | TRBJ2-2
TGTGCCATCAGTGAGTTGGGAGCGTTGGGCGAGACCCAGTACTTC | CAISELGALGETQYF | NA | TRBV10-3 | NA | TRBJ2-5
TGCAGCGTTGGGGCCCATAGAGGCACAGATACGCAGTATTTT | CSVGAHRGTDTQYF | many | TRBV29-1 | NA | TRBJ2-3
TGCAGCGCTGGCCCCTTGGGAGAACGCGAAGCTTTCTTT | CSAGPLGEREAFF | few | TRBV29-1 | NA | TRBJ1-1
TGCGCCAGCAGCTCGGGACAGGGGCACGACAATGAGCAGTTCTTC | CASSSGQGHDNEQFF | many | TRBV5-1 | TRBD1 | TRBJ2-1
TGTGCCAGCAGCTTAACAGGGGCCCTTTCCTACAATGAGCAGTTCTTC | CASSLTGALSYNEQFF | many | TRBV7-3 | NA | TRBJ2-1
TGTGCCAGCAGTCAGGGGTTACAAGAGACCCAGTACTTC | CASSQGLQETQYF | many | TRBV5-4 | NA | TRBJ2-5
TGTGCCACCCAGGGGGCGCCGTGGAATGAGCAGTTCTTC | CATQGAPWNEQFF | many | TRBV6-1 | TRBD1 | TRBJ2-1
TGTGCCACCAGTGATTTGGTGGATACGCAGTATTTT | CATSDLVDTQYF | many | TRBV24-1 | NA | TRBJ2-3
TGCGCCAGCAGCTTGGGAGGACAGGGAAGGGTTGAGCAGTTCTTC | CASSLGGQGRVEQFF | many | TRBV5-1 | TRBD1 | TRBJ2-1
TGTGCCAGCAGCCCCGGGACAGTCCCTGGCTACACCTTC | CASSPGTVPGYTF | many | TRBV6-5 | TRBD1 | TRBJ1-2
TGCAGTGCTAGAGGGGCAGCCGACTCTGGAAACACCATATATTTT | CSARGAADSGNTIYF | NA | TRBV20-1 | NA | TRBJ1-3
TGCGCCAGCAGCCAAGTTACGACAGAACAGTTCTTC | CASSQVTTEQFF | NA | TRBV5-1 | NA | TRBJ2-1
TGTGCCAGCAGCTTAGGGCCGGACAGGGGGCCTAATCAGCCCCAGCATTTT | CASSLGPDRGPNQPQHF | many | TRBV7-2 | TRBD1 | TRBJ1-5
TGCAGTGCCCTGGGCGGGTTAGAAAGCTCCTACAATGAGCAGTTCTTC | CSALGGLESSYNEQFF | many | TRBV20-1 | NA | TRBJ2-1
TGCGCCAGCGGCGGGAAGAGCGGGGGAGCAGATACGCAGTATTTT | CASGGKSGGADTQYF | NA | TRBV5-1 | TRBD2 | TRBJ2-3
TGTGCCAGCAGCCCGTGGGAGCAGGGAGATTCACCCCTCCACTTT | CASSPWEQGDSPLHF | few | TRBV27 | NA | TRBJ1-6
TGTGCCAGCAGCCCCAACGATCGTTCACCCCTCCACTTT | CASSPNDRSPLHF | few | TRBV3-1 | NA | TRBJ1-6
TGCAGTGCTGGGAGGACGACAGGGCTTAATTCACCCCTCCACTTT | CSAGRTTGLNSPLHF | NA | TRBV20-1 | TRBD1 | TRBJ1-6
TGTGCCAGCAGCCAAGTGACTTCGTCGGGCACAGATACGCAGTATTTT | CASSQVTSSGTDTQYF | many | TRBV4-2 | NA | TRBJ2-3
TGTGCCAGCAGCCCGGACCTTGCCTATGGCTACACCTTC | CASSPDLAYGYTF | many | TRBV28 | NA | TRBJ1-2
TGTGCCAGCAGCCCAAGGGCAGGGCCAAGGGATACGCAGTATTTT | CASSPRAGPRDTQYF | NA | TRBV5-4 | NA | TRBJ2-3
TGTGCCAGCAGCTTCCGAGGGGGGGGCGATCAGCCCCAGCATTTT | CASSFRGGGDQPQHF | many | TRBV7-2 | NA | TRBJ1-5
TGCGCCAGCTCCCGGGACAGAGCTTTTGCAAACATTCAGTACTTC | CASSRDRAFANIQYF | many | TRBV5-1 | TRBD1 | TRBJ2-4
TGTGCCAGCAGCGGCAGGACAGGAATAGCCAAAAACATTCAGTACTTC | CASSGRTGIAKNIQYF | many | TRBV7-2 | TRBD1 | TRBJ2-4
TGCGCCAGCAGCCCCGGGACATTCGGCCAAGAGACCCAGTACTTC | CASSPGTFGQETQYF | many | TRBV5-1 | NA | TRBJ2-5
TGTGCCAGCAGCCGACAGGGATCCCACAATGAGCAGTTCTTC | CASSRQGSHNEQFF | NA | TRBV7-3 | TRBD1 | TRBJ2-1
TGTGCCAGCTCACTAGGATCAGACAACACCGGGGAGCTGTTTTTT | CASSLGSDNTGELFF | few | TRBV18 | NA | TRBJ2-2
TGTGCCAGCAGTGGAACTCGGACGAACTATGGCTACACCTTC | CASSGTRTNYGYTF | NA | TRBV6-1 | NA | TRBJ1-2